Listed here is a single T cell receptor beta chain. No antigen is known for it. Base qualities are not at hand, and no much larger clone is one base apart. There are 11 amino acids in the CDR3, from cysteine to phenylalanine inclusive. Here the CDR3 DNA is all that survives: 33 bases in frame from base 1. As encoded in the germline V gene (reference sequence), CDR1 is LGHDT while CDR2 is YNNKEL. V is pared back by 3 bases and J by 9 bases, with 9 bases lying between the germline termini. TCRbeta CDR3 regions were amplified from genomic DNA using the immunoSEQ Assay, a bias-controlled multiplex PCR. Regarding the original processing steps: The number of nucleated cells in each sample was estimated by amplification of reference gene primers within the assay. To quantify the absolute abundance of each unique TCRbeta CDR3 rearrangement, sequence reads were collapsed and filtered. Productive Simpson clonality was computed per sample as the square root of Simpson's diversity index over productive rearrangements. TCRdb retrieved this table from immuneACCESS and kept in-frame rearrangements only. Not all clones are present; in checked studies, unresolved V genes account for under half, and no reason is known for the remainder. V and J calls and clone size are those listed in that table; D and trimming were worked out from the DNA. The sample contains 100,000 to 150,000 clones, 85% of them found a single time. The biggest ten clones account for approximately 30% of the sample.

Whole blood was collected in K2EDTA tubes by collaborating institutions according to the institutions' own protocols. For TCRbeta analysis, collaborators shipped samples in one of three forms: frozen whole blood, isolated PBMCs, or DNA extracted from either of those sample types. This entry belongs to a study of blood T cell repertoires in COVID-19 (TCRdb year 2020). With respect to the entire study: Samples covering the acute and convalescent phases of COVID-19 were provided by collaborators in the United States, Italy and Spain. The material from the prospective study consisted of cDNA or gDNA derived from T cells, B-cell-depleted T cells, or PBMCs. The dataset comprised deeply sampled blood TCRbeta repertoires from subjects exposed to, actively infected with, or recovered from COVID-19. A freely available public database, intended as a resource for researchers studying the immune response to SARS-CoV-2, is where the repertoires were released. Samples came from the ongoing ImmuneRACE study (first 160 participants) plus 1,254 subjects from 6 global collaborators. A de-identified subject ID, COVID-19 status, age in years and sex were almost always included in the sample metadata. Where available, HLA class I and class II types were obtained from metadata supplied by the sample provider rather than from assay-based typing. What the authors observed across the whole study: Clinical and demographic metadata were provided uncurated, with the amount varying by source and participant.

The rearranged segments are TRBV3-1 (or the pseudogene TRBV3-2) and TRBJ2-7; no D gene can be assigned with confidence. Sequencing used peripheral blood. This TCR derives from a woman of 80 years or more with acute or convalescent COVID-19. At the DNA level, the sequence is TGTGCCAGCAGCCATCTATCTACGCAGTACTTC. Its product reads: CASSHLSTQYF.